These 14 T cell receptor beta chains were sequenced from one sample in a study of T cell repertoires in cytomegalovirus infection. In TCRdb, the reads were re-called with MiXCR into one record per CDR3 protein. The sample lists roughly 600,000 distinct CDR3 sequences; about 24% were seen once. Sample: CD8+ T cells from PBMCs. Receptors were obtained from a human donor in good health (CMV status not recorded). Some clones in this sample may be carry-over from other donors' samples.

This clonotype has just one count. A single base separates this from a much larger clone, so it may be a read error. The J gene is TRBJ1-1, the V gene TRBV7-6; D uncertain. CDR1 and CDR2 (germline): SGHVS, FNYEAQ. The CDR3 covers 14 residues. The CDR3 sequence: CVSSLVEVRHEAFF. For the CDR3, the DNA is TGTGTCAGCAGCTTAGTCGAGGTCCGGCATGAAGCTTTCTTT.

Comment on this clonotype: Since a much larger clone is just one base distant, this may be a read error. J is TRBJ1-5 and V is TRBV7-9, with D perhaps TRBD1 (5 bases). Germline CDR1 SEHNR, CDR2 FQNEAQ (reference sequence). CDR3 size: 16 residues. The chain's CDR3 is CVSSSYRGDSNQPQHF. CDR3 nucleotides: TGTGTCAGCAGCTCCTACCGAGGGGACTCCAATCAGCCCCAGCATTTT. Using reference TRBV7-9 and TRBJ1-5 for the parts outside the CDR3, the full variable domain is DTGVSQNPRHKITKRGQNVTFRCDPISEHNRLYWYRQTLGQGPEFLTYFQNEAQLEKSRLLSDRFSAERPKGSFSTLEIQRTEQGDSAMYLCVSSSYRGDSNQPQHFGDGTRLSIL.

The table lists this clonotype with a few counts. The chain carries TRBV15 and TRBJ2-3, with 8 bases matching TRBD2. Germline trimming cut 0 bases from V and 5 bases from J; bases unmatched to any gene: 10. The CDR3 spans 17 residues. Germline V gene sequence: CDR1 LNHNV, CDR2 YYDKDF (reference sequence). The CDR3 protein is CATSRESGGGPGDTQYF. In nucleotides, the CDR3 is TGTGCCACCAGCAGAGAGAGTGGCGGGGGGCCTGGAGATACGCAGTATTTT.

Note on this clonotype: The junction shows a germline mismatch at one end, possibly a read error. The genes are TRBV7-2 and TRBJ2-7, with 7 bases that match TRBD1. Germline CDR1 SGHTA, CDR2 FQGNSA. CDR3 length: 16 amino acids. The CDR3 sequence: CASSSSGGQASHEQYF. CDR3 in DNA: TGTGCCAGCAGCTCATCTGGAGGACAGGCCTCCCACGAGCAGTACTTC.

This clonotype was seen many times. The rearrangement joins TRBV7-2 to TRBJ1-6; D gene uncertain. V lost 1 base and J lost 9, with 7 bases in between. CDR3 size: 13 residues. Germline assignment: CDR1 SGHTA and CDR2 FQGNSA. The CDR3 sequence is CASSLGSISPLHF. CDR3 DNA sequence: TGTGCCAGCAGCTTAGGCAGTATTTCACCCCTCCACTTT.

The chain employs TRBV29-1 and TRBJ2-5; a weak D match, TRBD2 (6 bases). CDR3 length: 13 amino acids. Germline V gives CDR1 SQVTM, CDR2 ANQGSEA. Trimming removed 4 bases from V and 1 base from J, with 10 bases in between. CDR3 bases: TGCAGCGTTGGTCCGGGGGTCCAAGAGACCCAGTACTTC. This sequence encodes CSVGPGVQETQYF. The full variable domain, with the rest looked up from reference TRBV29-1 and TRBJ2-5, is SAVISQKPSRDICQRGTSLTIQCQVDSQVTMMFWYRQQPGQSLTLIATANQGSEATYESGFVIDKFPISRPNLTFSTLTVSNMSPEDSSIYLCSVGPGVQETQYFGPGTRLLVL.

This clonotype was seen only a few times. This sequence joins TRBV29-1 and TRBJ2-1; D is unclear. Germline V lookup: CDR1 SQVTM, CDR2 ANQGSEA. Trimming pared 5 bases from V and 3 bases from J, leaving 5 bases between. This CDR3 comprises 11 residues. CDR3 nucleotides: TGCAGCGTTCAGATCTACAATGAGCAGTTCTTC. This codes for CSVQIYNEQFF.

This clonotype turned up a few times. The V and J genes are TRBV2 and TRBJ2-7; D is perhaps TRBD1 (6 bases). The CDR3 contains 12 residues. Germline V gives CDR1 SNHLY, CDR2 FYNNEI. V was shortened by 11 bases and J by 3 bases, with 14 bases between the two germline ends. The DNA for the CDR3 is TGTGCCCTTCAGGGGATCCGCTACGAGCAGTACGTC. This translates into CALQGIRYEQYV.

The chain recombines TRBV20-1 with TRBJ2-2; tentative D call: TRBD2 (5 bases). The CDR3 contains 15 residues. Looked up from germline, CDR1 is DFQATT and CDR2 is SNEGSKA (reference sequence). V lost 1 base and J lost 6, with 15 bases in between. The CDR3 DNA sequence: TGCAGTGCTAGAGCCCTCGGAGGAAGTCCCGGGGAGCTGTTTTTT. Its protein is CSARALGGSPGELFF.

Comment on this clonotype: This may come from a read error, since a much larger clone is one base off. The chain links TRBV7-6 to TRBJ1-3, with 7 bases that match TRBD1. Germline-derived CDR1 and CDR2 are SGHVS and FNYEAQ. The CDR3 consists of 16 residues. The CDR3 sequence is CASSFPQGDTGNTTYF. The CDR3 DNA reads TGTGCCAGCAGCTTCCCCCAGGGGGATACTGGAAACACCACATATTTT.

This clonotype was seen a handful of times. This rearrangement joins TRBV29-1 to TRBJ2-3; D might be TRBD2 (6 bases). This CDR3 region has 19 residues. Trimming took off 3 bases at V and 5 bases at J, with 30 bases between the two ends. The germline gives CDR1 SQVTM, CDR2 ANQGSEA. CDR3 region: CSVDGLKKRDLPPGDTQYF. The DNA for the CDR3 is TGCAGCGTTGATGGTCTAAAAAAAAGGGACTTGCCCCCAGGAGATACGCAGTATTTT.

V is TRBV20-1 and J is TRBJ2-7; perhaps TRBD1 as D (5 bases). The CDR3 spans 13 residues. V lost 0 bases and J lost 3, with 9 bases in between. The V gene's germline CDR1 is DFQATT and CDR2 SNEGSKA (reference sequence). DNA of the CDR3: TGCAGTGCTAGAGACAGGGCCTACTACGAGCAGTACGTC. This codes for CSARDRAYYEQYV.

This clonotype was detected a few times. For the CDR3, the DNA is TGTGCCAGTAGTATAGGGGGGGCGCTTACAGATACGCAGTATTTT. Its protein is CASSIGGALTDTQYF. The chain links TRBV19 to TRBJ2-3, with D perhaps being TRBD1 or TRBD2 (6 bases each). This CDR3 has 15 residues. Germline V gene data show CDR1 as LNHDA and CDR2 as SQIVND (reference sequence). V was cut by 1 base and J by 3 bases, with 11 bases left in between.

This clonotype was seen only a few times. The chain uses TRBV4-2 and TRBJ2-7, with 8 bases aligning to TRBD2. V lost 0 bases and J lost 0; bases outside the gene matches: 1. The CDR3 totals 15 residues. Germline V lookup: CDR1 LGHNA, CDR2 YNFKEQ. CDR3 DNA sequence: TGTGCCAGCAGCCAAGATCTAGCGGGCTCCTACGAGCAGTACTTC. Its protein product is CASSQDLAGSYEQYF.